This T cell receptor (beta chain) is drawn from a study of T cells in Graves' hyperthyroidism and ophthalmopathy. The investigators amplified TCR beta CDR3 regions from RNA transcripts. First-round RT-PCR with HTBI primers amplified the TCR CDR3 region. TCRdb used MiXCR to reprocess the multiplex PCR reads, holding one entry per CDR3 protein. Of approximately 600,000 distinct CDR3 sequences listed, around 21% are singletons. Germline V gene data show CDR1 as SEHNR and CDR2 as FQNEAQ (reference sequence). Trimming shortened V by 3 bases and J by 3 bases, and 8 bases separated the two germline ends. The CDR3 sequence is 13 residues long.

This rearrangement joins TRBV7-9 to TRBJ2-5; D remains unclear. The TCR comes from a man aged 30 to 45 with Graves' ophthalmopathy. Sequencing used blood. The CDR3 sequence: CASSFSREETQYF. The CDR3 DNA sequence: TGTGCCAGCAGCTTTAGTAGGGAAGAGACCCAGTACTTC. Filled out from reference TRBV7-9 and TRBJ2-5, the complete variable domain reads DTGVSQNPRHKITKRGQNVTFRCDPISEHNRLYWYRQTLGQGPEFLTYFQNEAQLEKSRLLSDRFSAERPKGSFSTLEIQRTEQGDSAMYLCASSFSREETQYFGPGTRLLVL.